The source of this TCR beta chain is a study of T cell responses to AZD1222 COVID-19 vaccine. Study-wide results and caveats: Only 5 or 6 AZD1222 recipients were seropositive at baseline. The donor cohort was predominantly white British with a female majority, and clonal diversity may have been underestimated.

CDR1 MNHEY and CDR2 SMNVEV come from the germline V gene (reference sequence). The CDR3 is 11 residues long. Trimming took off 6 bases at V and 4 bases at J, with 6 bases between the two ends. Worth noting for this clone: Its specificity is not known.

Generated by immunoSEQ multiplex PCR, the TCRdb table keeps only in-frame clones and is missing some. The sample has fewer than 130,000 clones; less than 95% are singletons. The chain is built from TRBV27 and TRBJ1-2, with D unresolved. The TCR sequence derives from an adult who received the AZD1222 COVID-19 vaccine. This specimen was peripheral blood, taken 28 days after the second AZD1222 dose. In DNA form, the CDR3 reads TGTGCCAGCAGAGGTGGCTATGGCTACACCTTC. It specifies CASRGGYGYTF.